The clone carrying this T cell receptor (beta chain) was recorded at least ten times. What it binds is not known. The data are from a study of CD8+CD57+ T cells in acquired aplastic anemia. Study details: Across the sorted CD4+ and CD8+ cells, DNA amounts averaged approximately 3 ug.

Overall study results and limits: Researchers report that some 31 CD8+ CDR3 sequences appeared in both patients and controls.

CDR3 and TCR beta VDJ profiling relied on a genomic DNA template. TCRdb ran MiXCR on the reads and lists one entry per CDR3 protein. The sample has fewer than 250,000 distinct CDR3 sequences, about half seen once. It was patients with CD8+CD57+ cell expansion by flow cytometry who were chosen for sequencing. Deletions cut 2 bases from V and 6 bases from J, with 4 bases between. The CDR3 extends over 12 amino acids. Germline V gene data show CDR1 as WSHSY and CDR2 as SAAADI. Sequences were obtained from sorted CD4+, CD8+, or CD8+CD57+ T cells (not recorded which) from PBMCs. This chain connects TRBV10-2 to TRBJ2-2; no clear D. This clonotype was obtained from a human donor with aplastic anemia. The DNA of the CDR3 is TGCGCCAGCAGTGAGACGGCCGGGGAGCTGTTTTTT. Residues: CASSETAGELFF.